The 8 T cell receptor beta chains below all came from one sample that was sequenced in a study of CD8+ T cells in alopecia areata. The treatment: oral pan-JAK inhibitor, 5-10 mg twice daily. RNA was extracted and reverse transcribed into cDNA as the sequencing template. Clones were sequenced by immunoSEQ multiplex PCR, and TCRdb holds only the in-frame ones, with some missing. The table records 90,000 to 150,000 clones, around 56% of them present only once. Specimen: CD4+ T cells sorted from blood, collected at week 4, from a patient treated with tofacitinib. These receptors originate from a human donor with alopecia areata.

Remarks on this clone: Other DNA sequences in this specimen translate into the identical CDR3. The chain joins TRBV5-1 to TRBJ1-6, with unresolved D. Looked up from germline, CDR1 is SGHRS and CDR2 is YFSETQ. The CDR3 sequence is 15 residues long. Trimming removed 4 bases from V and 5 bases from J, with 13 bases in between. The CDR3, as DNA: TGCGCCAGCAGCCGATGGACGGGTGATAATTCACCCCTCCACTTT. Translated, it gives CASSRWTGDNSPLHF.

The CDR3 sequence is CAWSEGHPNQPQHF. CDR3 sequence (DNA): TGTGCCTGGAGTGAGGGACATCCCAATCAGCCCCAGCATTTT. The genes are TRBV30 and TRBJ1-5; the D gene is possibly TRBD1 (6 bases). CDR1 GTSNPN and CDR2 SVGIG come from the germline V gene (reference sequence). The CDR3 length is 14 residues. V was clipped by 1 base and J by 3 bases, with 10 bases between them.

V and J are TRBV2 and TRBJ1-1; weak D call: TRBD1 (6 bases). The V end lost 7 bases, the J end lost 4 bases, and 16 bases lay between the germline ends. The CDR3 is 14 residues long. CDR1 is SNHLY and CDR2 is FYNNEI in the germline V gene. The CDR3 region has the DNA TGTGCCAGCACCCGGGGGCGAGGGGGCACTGAAGCTTTCTTT. It yields the protein CASTRGRGGTEAFF.

The J gene is TRBJ1-2, the V gene TRBV29-1; D uncertain. The V end was cut by 3 bases, the J end by 4 bases, with 12 bases between. Germline values: CDR1 SQVTM, CDR2 ANQGSEA. CDR3 length: 13 residues. The CDR3 loop is CSVDSGTSYGYTF. The CDR3 bases are TGCAGCGTTGATTCGGGCACCTCCTATGGCTACACCTTC.

This clone was seen a handful of times. This chain uses TRBV6-5 with TRBJ2-3, with TRBD2 as a possible D gene (6 bases). The CDR3 is 14 amino acids. V was clipped by 6 bases and J by 0 bases, with 10 bases between them. From germline, CDR1 is MNHEY and CDR2 SVGAGI. Here the CDR3 DNA reads TGTGCCAGCAGATTCGGGACTAGCACAGATACGCAGTATTTT. Its translation is CASRFGTSTDTQYF.

This clone has more than one count but fewer than ten. This CDR3 is CASSLGSASVQETQYF. CDR3 coding DNA: TGTGCCAGCAGCTTAGGGTCGGCTAGCGTCCAAGAGACCCAGTACTTC. The V call is TRBV7-9, the J call TRBJ2-5, with D maybe TRBD2 (6 bases). Deletions cut 1 base from V and 1 base from J, with 13 bases between. The CDR3 sequence is 16 residues long. The germline V gene has CDR1 SEHNR and CDR2 FQNEAQ (reference sequence).

The chain employs TRBV30 and TRBJ2-3; 7 bases agree with TRBD2. V shed 3 bases and J 5 bases; nucleotides not matched to a gene: 11. The CDR3 is 15 residues long. Germline V lookup: CDR1 GTSNPN, CDR2 SVGIG (reference sequence). CDR3 nucleotides: TGTGCCTGGAGCGAGCCGGGGACGGGAGGAGATACGCAGTATTTT. It encodes CAWSEPGTGGDTQYF. The whole variable domain, filled in from reference TRBV30 and TRBJ2-3, reads SQTIHQWPATLVQPVGSPLSLECTVEGTSNPNLYWYRQAAGRGLQLLFYSVGIGQISSEVPQNLSASRPQDRQFILSSKKLLLSDSGFYLCAWSEPGTGGDTQYFGPGTRLTVL.

This clone was recorded only once. This chain joins TRBV5-4 and TRBJ2-7; 9 bases are shared with TRBD1. With 3 bases clipped from V and 2 bases from J, the junction kept 15 bases outside the gene matches. This CDR3 contains 18 residues. Germline-derived CDR1 and CDR2 are SGHNT and YYREEE (reference sequence). CDR3 DNA sequence: TGTGCCAGCAGCTCGAGCATTTTAACGGGACAGGGCACCTACGAGCAGTACTTC. The encoded protein is CASSSSILTGQGTYEQYF. Drawing the rest from reference TRBV5-4 and TRBJ2-7, the complete variable domain is ETGVTQSPTHLIKTRGQQVTLRCSSQSGHNTVSWYQQALGQGPQFIFQYYREEENGRGNFPPRFSGLQFPNYSSELNVNALELDDSALYLCASSSSILTGQGTYEQYFGPGTRLTVT.